This TCR beta chain stems from a study of identical twins. Regarding the study as a whole: Models underpredicted monozygotic twin sharing of out-of-frame TCR alpha. Invariant T cells like MAIT and iNKT could partly confound the zero-insertion analyses. Cord blood beta clonotypes present at high abundance carried fewer insertions; no such pattern appeared in memory repertoires.

A universal primer binding site was introduced by template switching. The final cDNA contained unique molecular identifiers. Via MiXCR, TCRdb re-called the 5' RACE reads, giving one row per CDR3 protein. In the table there are some 1,600,000 distinct CDR3 sequences, roughly 35% of which are singletons. Germline V lookup: CDR1 SGHDN, CDR2 FVKESK. V shed 0 bases and J shed 2 bases, with 17 bases lying between them. CDR3 length: 17 residues. This clonotype occurred a few times. The antigen is undetermined. Input material: cord blood. This chain connects TRBV14 to TRBJ2-7, with a tentative D call TRBD1 (6 bases). The receptor was derived from a newborn girl in good health. DNA of the CDR3: TGTGCCAGCAGCCAAGAAGGGGCGGCAGGGGCAACCTACGAGCAGTACTTC. Residues: CASSQEGAAGATYEQYF.